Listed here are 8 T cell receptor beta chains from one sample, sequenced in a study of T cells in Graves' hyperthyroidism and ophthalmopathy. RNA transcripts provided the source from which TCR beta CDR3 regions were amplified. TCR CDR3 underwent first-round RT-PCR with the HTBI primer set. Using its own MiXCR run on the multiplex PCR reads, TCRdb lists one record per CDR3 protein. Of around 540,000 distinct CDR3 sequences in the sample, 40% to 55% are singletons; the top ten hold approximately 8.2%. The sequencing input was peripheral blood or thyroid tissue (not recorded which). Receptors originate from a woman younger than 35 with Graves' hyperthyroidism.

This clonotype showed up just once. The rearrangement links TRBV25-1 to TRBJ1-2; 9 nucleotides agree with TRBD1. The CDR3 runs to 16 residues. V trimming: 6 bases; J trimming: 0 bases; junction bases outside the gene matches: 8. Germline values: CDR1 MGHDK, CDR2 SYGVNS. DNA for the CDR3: TGTGCCAGCAGCGTCGCGACAGGGGGTGCTAACTATGGCTACACCTTC. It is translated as CASSVATGGANYGYTF.

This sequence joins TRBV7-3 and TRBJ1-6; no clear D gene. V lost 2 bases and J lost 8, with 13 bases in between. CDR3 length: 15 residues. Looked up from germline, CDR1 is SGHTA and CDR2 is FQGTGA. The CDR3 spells CASSLLPESHSPLHF. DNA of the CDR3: TGTGCCAGCAGCTTACTACCGGAGTCTCATTCACCCCTCCACTTT.

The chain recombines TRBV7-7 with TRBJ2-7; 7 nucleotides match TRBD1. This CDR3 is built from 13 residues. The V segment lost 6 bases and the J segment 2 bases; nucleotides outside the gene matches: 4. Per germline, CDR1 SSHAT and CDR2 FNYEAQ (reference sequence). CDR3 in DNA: TGTGCCAGCAGTAATGACAGGGCCTACGAGCAGTACTTC. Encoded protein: CASSNDRAYEQYF.

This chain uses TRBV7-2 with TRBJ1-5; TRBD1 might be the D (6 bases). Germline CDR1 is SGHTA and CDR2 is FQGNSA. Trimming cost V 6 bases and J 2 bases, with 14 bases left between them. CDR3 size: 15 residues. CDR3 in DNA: TGTGCCAGCAGTTCACAGGGAAATGGCAATCAGCCCCAGCATTTT. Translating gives CASSSQGNGNQPQHF.

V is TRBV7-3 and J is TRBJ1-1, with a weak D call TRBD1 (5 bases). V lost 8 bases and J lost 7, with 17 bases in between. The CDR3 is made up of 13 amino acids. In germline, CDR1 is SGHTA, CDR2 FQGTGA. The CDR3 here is CASSPPGTDEAFF. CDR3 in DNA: TGTGCCAGCTCACCTCCTGGGACCGATGAAGCTTTCTTT.

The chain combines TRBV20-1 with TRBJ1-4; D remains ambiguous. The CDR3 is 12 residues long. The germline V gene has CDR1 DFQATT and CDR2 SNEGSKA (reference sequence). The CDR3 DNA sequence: TGCAGCGGGGTGGGTGAGGGTGAAAAACTGTTTTTT. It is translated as CSGVGEGEKLFF.

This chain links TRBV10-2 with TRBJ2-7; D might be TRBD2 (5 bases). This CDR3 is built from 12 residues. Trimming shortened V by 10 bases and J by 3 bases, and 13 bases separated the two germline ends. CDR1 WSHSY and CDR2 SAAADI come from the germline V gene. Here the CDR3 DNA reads TGCGCCACCCAGGCCGGGGACTACGAGCAGTACTTC. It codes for CATQAGDYEQYF.

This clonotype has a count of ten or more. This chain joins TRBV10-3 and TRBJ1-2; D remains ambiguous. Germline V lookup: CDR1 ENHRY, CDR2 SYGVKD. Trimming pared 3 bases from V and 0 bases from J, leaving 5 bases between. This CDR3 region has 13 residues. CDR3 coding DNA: TGTGCCATCAGTGAAGATCCTAACTATGGCTACACCTTC. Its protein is CAISEDPNYGYTF.